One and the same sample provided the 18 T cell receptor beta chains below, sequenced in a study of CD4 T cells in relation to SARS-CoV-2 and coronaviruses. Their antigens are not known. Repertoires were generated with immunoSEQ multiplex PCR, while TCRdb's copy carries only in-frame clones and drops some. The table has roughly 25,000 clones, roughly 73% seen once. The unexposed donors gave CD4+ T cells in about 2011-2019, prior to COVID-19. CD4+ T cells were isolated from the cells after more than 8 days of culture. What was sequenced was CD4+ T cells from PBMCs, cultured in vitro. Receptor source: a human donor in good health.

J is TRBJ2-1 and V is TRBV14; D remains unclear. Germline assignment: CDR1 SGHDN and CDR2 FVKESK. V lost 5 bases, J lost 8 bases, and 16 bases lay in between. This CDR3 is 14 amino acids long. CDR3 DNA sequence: TGTGCCAGCAGCTACGGACCAGCTTCCGATGAGCAGTTCTTC. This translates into CASSYGPASDEQFF.

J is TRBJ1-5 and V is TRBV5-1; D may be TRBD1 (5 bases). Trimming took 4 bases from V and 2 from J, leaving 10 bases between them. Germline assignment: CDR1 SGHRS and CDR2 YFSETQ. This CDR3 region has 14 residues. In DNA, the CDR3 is TGCGCCAGCAGCCCCCGAGGGGGCAATCAGCCCCAGCATTTT. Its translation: CASSPRGGNQPQHF.

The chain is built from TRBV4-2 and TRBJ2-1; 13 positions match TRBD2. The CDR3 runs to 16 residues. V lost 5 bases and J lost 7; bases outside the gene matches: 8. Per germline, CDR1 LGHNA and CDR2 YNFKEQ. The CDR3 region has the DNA TGTGCCAGCAGCTCCCGACTAGCGGGAGGAGAGAATGAGCAGTTCTTC. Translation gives CASSSRLAGGENEQFF.

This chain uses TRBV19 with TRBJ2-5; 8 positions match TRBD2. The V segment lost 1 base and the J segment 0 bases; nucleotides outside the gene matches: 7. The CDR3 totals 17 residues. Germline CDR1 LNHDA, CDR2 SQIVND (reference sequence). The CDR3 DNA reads TGTGCCAGTAGTATAGGTTCTAGCGGGCGGTACCAAGAGACCCAGTACTTC. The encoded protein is CASSIGSSGRYQETQYF.

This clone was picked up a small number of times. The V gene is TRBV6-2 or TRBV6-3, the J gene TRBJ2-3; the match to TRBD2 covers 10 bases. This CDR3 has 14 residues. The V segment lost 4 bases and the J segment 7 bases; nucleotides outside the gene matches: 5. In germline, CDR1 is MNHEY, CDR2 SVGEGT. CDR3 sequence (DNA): TGTGCCAGCAGTTCCAGCGGGGGGGGAAATACGCAGTATTTT. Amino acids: CASSSSGGGNTQYF.

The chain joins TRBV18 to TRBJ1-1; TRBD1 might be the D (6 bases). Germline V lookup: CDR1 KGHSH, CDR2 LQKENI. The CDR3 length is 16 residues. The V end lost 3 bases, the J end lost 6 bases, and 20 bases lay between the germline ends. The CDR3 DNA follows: TGTGCCAGCTCACCGGTAGAAGTGAGGGGGGGGTCTGAAGCTTTCTTT. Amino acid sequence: CASSPVEVRGGSEAFF.

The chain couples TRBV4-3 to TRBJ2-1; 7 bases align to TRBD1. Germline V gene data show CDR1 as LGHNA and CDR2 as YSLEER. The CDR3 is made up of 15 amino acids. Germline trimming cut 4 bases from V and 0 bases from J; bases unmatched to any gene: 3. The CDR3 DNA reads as TGCGCCAGCAGCCTTGGGACAGCCTCCTACAATGAGCAGTTCTTC. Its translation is CASSLGTASYNEQFF.

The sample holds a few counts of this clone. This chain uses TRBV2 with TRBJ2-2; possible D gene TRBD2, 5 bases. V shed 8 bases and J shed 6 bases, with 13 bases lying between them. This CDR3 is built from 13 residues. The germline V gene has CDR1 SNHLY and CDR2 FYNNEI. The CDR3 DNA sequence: TGTGCCAGCTGCCGGACTTCTGCCGGGGAGCTGTTTTTT. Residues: CASCRTSAGELFF.

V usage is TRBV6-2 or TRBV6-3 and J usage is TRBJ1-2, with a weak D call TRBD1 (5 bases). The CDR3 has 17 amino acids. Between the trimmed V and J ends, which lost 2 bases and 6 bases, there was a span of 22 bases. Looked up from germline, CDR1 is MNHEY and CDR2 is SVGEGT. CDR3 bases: TGTGCCAGCAGTTACCCAATGGACACCCCCCAAGGACATGGCTACACCTTC. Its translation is CASSYPMDTPQGHGYTF.

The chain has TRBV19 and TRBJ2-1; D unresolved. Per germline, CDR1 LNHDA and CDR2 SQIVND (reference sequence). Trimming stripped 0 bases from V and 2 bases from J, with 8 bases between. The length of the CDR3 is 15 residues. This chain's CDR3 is CASSIDLQPYNEQFF. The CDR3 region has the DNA TGTGCCAGTAGTATAGATTTACAGCCCTACAATGAGCAGTTCTTC.

The CDR3 is CASRQSGRAMETQYF. In DNA form, the CDR3 reads TGTGCCAGCAGGCAAAGCGGGAGGGCCATGGAGACCCAGTACTTC. V and J are TRBV3-1 (or the pseudogene TRBV3-2) and TRBJ2-5; 10 bases match TRBD2. V was pared by 6 bases and J by 5 bases, with 9 bases of the junction left unmatched. The CDR3 loop spans 15 amino acids. CDR1 is LGHDT and CDR2 is YNNKEL in the germline V gene (reference sequence).

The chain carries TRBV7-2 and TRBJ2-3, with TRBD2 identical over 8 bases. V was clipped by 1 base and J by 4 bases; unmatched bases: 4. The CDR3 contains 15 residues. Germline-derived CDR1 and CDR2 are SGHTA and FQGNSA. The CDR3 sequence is CASSLEVSGADTQYF. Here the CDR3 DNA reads TGTGCCAGCAGCTTAGAAGTTAGCGGGGCAGATACGCAGTATTTT.

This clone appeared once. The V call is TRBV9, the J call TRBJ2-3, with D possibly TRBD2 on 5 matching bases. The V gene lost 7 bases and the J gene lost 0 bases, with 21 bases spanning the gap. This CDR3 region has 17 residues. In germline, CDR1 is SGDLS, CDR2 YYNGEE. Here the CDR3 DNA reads TGTGCCAGCGGACCATACCACCTTTGGACTAGCACAGATACGCAGTATTTT. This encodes CASGPYHLWTSTDTQYF.

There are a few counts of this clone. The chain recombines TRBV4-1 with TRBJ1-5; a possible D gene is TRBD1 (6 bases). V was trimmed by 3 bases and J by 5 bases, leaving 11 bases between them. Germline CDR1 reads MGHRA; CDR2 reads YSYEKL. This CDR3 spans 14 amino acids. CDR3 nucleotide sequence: TGCGCCAGCAGCCACCCGAACAGGGATCAGCCCCAGCATTTT. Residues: CASSHPNRDQPQHF.

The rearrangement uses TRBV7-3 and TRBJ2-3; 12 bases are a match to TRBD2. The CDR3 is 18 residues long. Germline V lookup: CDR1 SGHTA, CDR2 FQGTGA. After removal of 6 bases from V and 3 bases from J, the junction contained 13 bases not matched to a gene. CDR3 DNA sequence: TGTGCCAGCAGTCAACGGTGGGCTAGCGGGAGGGATACAGATACGCAGTATTTT. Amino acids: CASSQRWASGRDTDTQYF.

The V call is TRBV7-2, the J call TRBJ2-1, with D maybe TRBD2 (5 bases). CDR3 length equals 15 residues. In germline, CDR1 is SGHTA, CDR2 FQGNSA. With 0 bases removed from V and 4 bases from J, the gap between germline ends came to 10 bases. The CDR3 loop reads CASSLAPGSYNEQFF. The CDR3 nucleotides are TGTGCCAGCAGCTTAGCCCCGGGGTCTTACAATGAGCAGTTCTTC.

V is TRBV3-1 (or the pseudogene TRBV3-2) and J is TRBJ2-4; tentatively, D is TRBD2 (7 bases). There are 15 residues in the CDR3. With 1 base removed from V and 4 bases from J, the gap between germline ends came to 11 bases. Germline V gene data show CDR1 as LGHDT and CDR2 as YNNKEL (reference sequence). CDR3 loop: CASSQVGGAKNIQYF. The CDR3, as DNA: TGTGCCAGCAGCCAAGTTGGGGGGGCTAAAAACATTCAGTACTTC.

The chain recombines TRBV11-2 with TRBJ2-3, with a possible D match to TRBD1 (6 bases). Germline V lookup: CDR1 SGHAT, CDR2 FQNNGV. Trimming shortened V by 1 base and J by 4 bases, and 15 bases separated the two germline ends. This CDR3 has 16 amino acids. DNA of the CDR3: TGTGCCAGCAGCTTAGGAGCTAACAGGGTAGCAGATACGCAGTATTTT. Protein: CASSLGANRVADTQYF.